Shown below are 17 T cell receptor beta chains from a single sample sequenced in a study of blood T cell repertoires in COVID-19. Sequenced by immunoSEQ multiplex PCR; TCRdb stores in-frame clones only, minus some. Of some 200,000 clones in the sample, roughly 90% were seen once. The sample was peripheral blood. The receptors here all came from a man in his fifties with COVID-19, enrolled during active disease.

This chain links TRBV2 with TRBJ2-3; 11 bases match TRBD2. The trim removed 4 bases at V and 2 bases at J, leaving 2 bases unmatched. The CDR3 has 15 residues. Looked up from germline, CDR1 is SNHLY and CDR2 is FYNNEI. The CDR3 nucleotides read TGTGCCAGCAGTGGGACTAGCGGGTACACAGATACGCAGTATTTT. As protein: CASSGTSGYTDTQYF.

The chain employs TRBV6-4 and TRBJ2-2, with D perhaps matching TRBD1 (5 bases). Trimming took off 3 bases at V and 6 bases at J, with 8 bases between the two ends. This CDR3 has 13 amino acids. CDR1 is MRHNA, CDR2 SNTAGT, per germline. The CDR3 DNA is TGTGCCAGCAGTGATCAGGGCGCCGGGGAGCTGTTTTTT. It yields the protein CASSDQGAGELFF.

The chain carries TRBV9 and TRBJ2-7; D possibly corresponds to TRBD1 (6 bases). The germline gives CDR1 SGDLS, CDR2 YYNGEE. Trimming removed 0 bases from V and 3 bases from J, with 13 bases in between. There are 15 residues in the CDR3. The CDR3 region has the DNA TGTGCCAGCAGCGTAGACAGGGCTCCCTACTACGAGCAGTACTTC. This translates into CASSVDRAPYYEQYF.

The rearrangement joins TRBV30 to TRBJ2-7; maybe TRBD1 (6 bases). The CDR3 extends over 13 amino acids. V was pared by 3 bases and J by 4 bases, with 13 bases between. The germline CDR1 and CDR2 sequences are GTSNPN and SVGIG (reference sequence). The CDR3 here is CAWSGTRGYEQYF. The CDR3 DNA reads as TGTGCCTGGAGCGGGACAAGAGGATACGAGCAGTACTTC.

V is TRBV5-1 and J is TRBJ2-1, with unresolved D. V lost 0 bases and J lost 1, with 5 bases in between. From germline, CDR1 is SGHRS and CDR2 YFSETQ. This CDR3 spans 14 amino acids. The CDR3 is CASSLEASYNEQFF. Here the CDR3 DNA reads TGCGCCAGCAGCTTGGAAGCGTCCTACAATGAGCAGTTCTTC.

This chain joins TRBV7-2 and TRBJ1-5; D is possibly TRBD1 (5 bases). Trimming stripped 5 bases from V and 0 bases from J, with 8 bases between. CDR1 SGHTA and CDR2 FQGNSA come from the germline V gene. The CDR3 consists of 14 residues. CDR3 residues: CASSQTDSNQPQHF. CDR3 nucleotide sequence: TGTGCCAGCAGCCAGACAGATAGCAATCAGCCCCAGCATTTT.

This clone was picked up one time. This chain uses TRBV6-5 with TRBJ1-2; 9 bases are a match to TRBD1. J gave up 2 bases and V 3 bases, and 4 bases lay outside the gene matches. In germline, CDR1 is MNHEY, CDR2 SVGAGI. This CDR3 spans 15 amino acids. The DNA of the CDR3 is TGTGCCAGCAGTTATTACGGGACAGGGAACTATGGCTACACCTTC. Residues: CASSYYGTGNYGYTF.

The genes are TRBV7-9 and TRBJ2-1; 7 bases match TRBD1. The CDR3 spans 13 residues. Germline V CDR1 and CDR2: SEHNR, FQNEAQ (reference sequence). The junction had 5 bases not matched to a gene; V was cut back by 5 bases and J by 7 bases. The chain's CDR3 is CASSDQGDNEQFF. The CDR3 region has the DNA TGTGCCAGCAGCGATCAGGGGGATAATGAGCAGTTCTTC.

The rearrangement joins TRBV15 to TRBJ2-3; 9 positions match TRBD1. The CDR3 spans 16 residues. Trimming removed 2 bases from V and 5 bases from J; junction bases left unmatched: 8. CDR1 is LNHNV and CDR2 is YYDKDF in the germline V gene (reference sequence). CDR3: CATSRLVQGAGDTQYF. In DNA, the CDR3 is TGTGCCACCAGCAGATTAGTACAGGGGGCGGGAGATACGCAGTATTTT.

This chain's CDR3 is CASSPFGTSGWSSYEQYF. The CDR3 DNA sequence: TGTGCCAGCAGTCCTTTCGGGACTAGCGGGTGGAGCTCCTACGAGCAGTACTTC. This chain connects TRBV7-9 to TRBJ2-7; 12 bases are a match to TRBD2. V gave up 6 bases and J gave up 0 bases; unmatched junction bases: 12. The CDR3 extends over 18 amino acids. Germline CDR1 reads SEHNR; CDR2 reads FQNEAQ (reference sequence).

This clone was recorded only once. CDR3 protein: CASSAWTGQDGTIYF. The CDR3 nucleotides are TGTGCCAGCAGCGCCTGGACAGGCCAGGACGGCACCATATATTTT. V gene TRBV2 combines with J gene TRBJ1-3; 7 positions agree with TRBD1. This CDR3 is 15 amino acids long. Germline CDR1 reads SNHLY; CDR2 reads FYNNEI. The junction had 14 bases not matched to a gene; V was cut back by 6 bases and J by 9 bases. The whole variable domain, filled in from reference TRBV2 and TRBJ1-3, reads EPEVTQTPSHQVTQMGQEVILRCVPISNHLYFYWYRQILGQKVEFLVSFYNNEISEKSEIFDDQFSVERPDGSNFTLKIRSTKLEDSAMYFCASSAWTGQDGTIYFGEGSWLTVV.

This chain joins TRBV19 and TRBJ2-7, with D unresolved. From germline, CDR1 is LNHDA and CDR2 SQIVND (reference sequence). There are 14 residues in the CDR3. V lost 0 bases and J 6 bases, leaving 12 bases between the germline ends. CDR3 DNA: TGTGCCAGTAGTATAGATGGCGGCAGCCTCGAGCAGTACTTC. Its protein is CASSIDGGSLEQYF. The entire variable domain, with the rest obtained from reference TRBV19 and TRBJ2-7, is as follows: DGGITQSPKYLFRKEGQNVTLSCEQNLNHDAMYWYRQDPGQGLRLIYYSQIVNDFQKGDIAEGYSVSREKKESFPLTVTSAQKNPTAFYLCASSIDGGSLEQYFGPGTRLTVT.

V and J are TRBV28 and TRBJ1-4, with D unclear. Trimming shortened V by 4 bases and J by 5 bases, and 17 bases separated the two germline ends. The CDR3 spans 16 residues. CDR1 is MDHEN and CDR2 is SYDVKM in the germline V gene. This chain's CDR3 is CASSSTLAGYNEKLFF. The CDR3 nucleotides read TGTGCCAGCAGTTCAACACTCGCAGGATACAATGAAAAACTGTTTTTT. Full variable domain (outside the CDR3, taken from reference TRBV28 and TRBJ1-4): DVKVTQSSRYLVKRTGEKVFLECVQDMDHENMFWYRQDPGLGLRLIYFSYDVKMKEKGDIPEGYSVSREKKERFSLILESASTNQTSMYLCASSSTLAGYNEKLFFGSGTQLSVL.

A few counts support this clone. V gene TRBV4-2 combines with J gene TRBJ1-6; D is ambiguous. V lost 0 bases to trimming and J lost 7 bases, with 25 bases between them. The V gene's germline CDR1 is LGHNA and CDR2 YNFKEQ. The CDR3 is 20 amino acids. Here the CDR3 DNA reads TGTGCCAGCAGCCAAGATGTACCTGGCAGCGCCCGTAGTTTAAATTCACCCCTCCACTTT. Its translation: CASSQDVPGSARSLNSPLHF.

The rearrangement links TRBV6-5 to TRBJ2-7; 9 positions match TRBD2. The length of the CDR3 is 14 residues. CDR1 is MNHEY and CDR2 is SVGAGI in the germline V gene. With V trimmed by 7 bases and J by 3 bases, 7 bases remained unmatched. The CDR3 sequence is CASTPASGVYEQYF. The CDR3 bases are TGTGCCAGCACCCCTGCTAGCGGGGTCTACGAGCAGTACTTC.

This chain connects TRBV5-1 to TRBJ1-5; 9 bases are shared with TRBD1. Per germline, CDR1 SGHRS and CDR2 YFSETQ. This CDR3 is built from 14 residues. Germline trimming cut 2 bases from V and 5 bases from J; bases unmatched to any gene: 2. The CDR3 is CASSLRTGDQPQHF. The CDR3 DNA sequence: TGCGCCAGCAGCTTAAGGACAGGGGATCAGCCCCAGCATTTT.

V and J are TRBV5-6 and TRBJ1-5, with TRBD1 as a possible D gene (5 bases). CDR3 size: 13 residues. Per the germline V gene, CDR1 is SGHDT and CDR2 is YYEEEE. Trimming removed 0 bases from V and 7 bases from J, with 8 bases in between. The CDR3 region has the DNA TGTGCCAGCAGCTTGGAAGGGGTGCAGCCCCAGCATTTT. This sequence encodes CASSLEGVQPQHF. Full variable domain (outside the CDR3, taken from reference TRBV5-6 and TRBJ1-5): DAGVTQSPTHLIKTRGQQVTLRCSPKSGHDTVSWYQQALGQGPQFIFQYYEEEERQRGNFPDRFSGHQFPNYSSELNVNALLLGDSALYLCASSLEGVQPQHFGDGTRLSIL.